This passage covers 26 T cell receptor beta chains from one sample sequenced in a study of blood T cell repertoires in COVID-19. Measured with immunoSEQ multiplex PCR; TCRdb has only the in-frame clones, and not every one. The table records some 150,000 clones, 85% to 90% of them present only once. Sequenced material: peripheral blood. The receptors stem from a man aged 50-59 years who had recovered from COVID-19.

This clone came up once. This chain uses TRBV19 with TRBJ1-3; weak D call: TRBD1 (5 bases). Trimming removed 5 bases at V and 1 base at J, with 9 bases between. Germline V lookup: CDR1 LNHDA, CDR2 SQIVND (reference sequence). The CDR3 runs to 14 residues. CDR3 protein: CASSQGVSGNTIYF. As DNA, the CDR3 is TGTGCCAGTAGTCAGGGCGTATCTGGAAACACCATATATTTT.

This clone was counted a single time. CDR3 sequence reads: CASSYEDGTANTGELFF. CDR3 DNA sequence: TGTGCCAGCAGTTACGAAGACGGGACAGCGAACACCGGGGAGCTGTTTTTT. The chain links TRBV6-2 or TRBV6-3 to TRBJ2-2; TRBD1 agrees at 7 bases. Germline lookup yields CDR1 MNHEY and CDR2 SVGEGT. Losses at the gene ends were 2 bases for V and 0 bases for J; bases not matched to a gene: 6. CDR3 length: 17 amino acids.

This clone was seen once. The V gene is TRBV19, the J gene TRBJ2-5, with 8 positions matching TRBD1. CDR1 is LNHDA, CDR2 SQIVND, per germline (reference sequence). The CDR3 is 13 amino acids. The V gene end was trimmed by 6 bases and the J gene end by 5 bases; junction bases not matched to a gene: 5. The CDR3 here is CASRGQVFETQYF. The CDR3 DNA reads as TGTGCCAGTAGGGGACAGGTATTCGAGACCCAGTACTTC.

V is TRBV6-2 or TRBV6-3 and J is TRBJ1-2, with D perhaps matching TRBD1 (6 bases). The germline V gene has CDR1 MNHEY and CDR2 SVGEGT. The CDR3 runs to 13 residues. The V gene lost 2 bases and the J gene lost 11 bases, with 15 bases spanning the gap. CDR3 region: CASSYLQTGGYTF. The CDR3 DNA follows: TGTGCCAGCAGTTACCTCCAGACAGGAGGTTACACCTTC.

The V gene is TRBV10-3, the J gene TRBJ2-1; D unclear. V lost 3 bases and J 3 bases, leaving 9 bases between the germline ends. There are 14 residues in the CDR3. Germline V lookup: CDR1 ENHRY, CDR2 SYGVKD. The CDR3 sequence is CAISDTELYNEQFF. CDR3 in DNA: TGTGCCATCAGTGACACTGAGCTCTACAATGAGCAGTTCTTC.

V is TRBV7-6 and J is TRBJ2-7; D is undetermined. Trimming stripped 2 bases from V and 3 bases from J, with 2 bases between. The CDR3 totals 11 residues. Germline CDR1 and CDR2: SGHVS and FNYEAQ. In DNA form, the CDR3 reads TGTGCCAGCAGCTTATACTACGAGCAGTACTTC. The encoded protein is CASSLYYEQYF.

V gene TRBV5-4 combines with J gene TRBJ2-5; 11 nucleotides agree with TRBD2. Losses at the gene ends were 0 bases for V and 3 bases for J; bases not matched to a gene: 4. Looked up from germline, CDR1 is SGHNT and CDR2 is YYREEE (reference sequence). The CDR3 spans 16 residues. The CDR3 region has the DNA TGTGCCAGCAGCTTGGTGGCTAGCGGGGGGAAAGAGACCCAGTACTTC. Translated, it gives CASSLVASGGKETQYF.

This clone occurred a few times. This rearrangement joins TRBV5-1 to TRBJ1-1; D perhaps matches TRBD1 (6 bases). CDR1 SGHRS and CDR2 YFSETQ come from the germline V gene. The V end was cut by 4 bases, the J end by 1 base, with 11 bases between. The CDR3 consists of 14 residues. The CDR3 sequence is CASSPGQPNTEAFF. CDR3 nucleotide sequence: TGCGCCAGCAGCCCCGGACAGCCGAACACTGAAGCTTTCTTT.

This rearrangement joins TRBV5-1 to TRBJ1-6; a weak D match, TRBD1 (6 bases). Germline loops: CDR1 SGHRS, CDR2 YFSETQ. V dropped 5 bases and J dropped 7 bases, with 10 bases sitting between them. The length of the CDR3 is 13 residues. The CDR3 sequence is CASRDSINSPLHF. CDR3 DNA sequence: TGCGCCAGCAGGGACAGTATCAATTCACCCCTCCACTTT.

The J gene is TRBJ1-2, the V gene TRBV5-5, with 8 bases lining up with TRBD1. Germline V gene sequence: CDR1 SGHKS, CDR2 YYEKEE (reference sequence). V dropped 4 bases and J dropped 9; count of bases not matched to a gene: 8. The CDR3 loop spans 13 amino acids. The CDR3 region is CASSIGQGNSYTF. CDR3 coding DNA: TGTGCCAGCAGCATCGGACAGGGAAATAGCTACACCTTC.

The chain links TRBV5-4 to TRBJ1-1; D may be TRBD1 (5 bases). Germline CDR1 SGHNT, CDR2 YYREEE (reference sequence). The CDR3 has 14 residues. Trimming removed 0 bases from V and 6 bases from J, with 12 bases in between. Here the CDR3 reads CASSLGSGSAEAFF. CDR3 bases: TGTGCCAGCAGCTTGGGATCAGGGTCCGCTGAAGCTTTCTTT.

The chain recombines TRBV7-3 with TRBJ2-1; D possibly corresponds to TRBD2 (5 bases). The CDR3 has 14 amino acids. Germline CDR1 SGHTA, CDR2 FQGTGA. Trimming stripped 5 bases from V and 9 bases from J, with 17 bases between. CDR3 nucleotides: TGTGCCAGCAGCCTCCCGGACTTACGAGTTGAGCAGTTCTTC. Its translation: CASSLPDLRVEQFF.

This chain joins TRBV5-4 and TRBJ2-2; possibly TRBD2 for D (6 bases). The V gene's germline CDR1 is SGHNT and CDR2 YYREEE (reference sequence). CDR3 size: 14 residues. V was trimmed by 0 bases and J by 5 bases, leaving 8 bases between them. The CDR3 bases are TGTGCCAGCAGCTTGGCGCTAGCGACCGGGGAGCTGTTTTTT. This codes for CASSLALATGELFF. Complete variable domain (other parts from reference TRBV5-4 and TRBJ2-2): ETGVTQSPTHLIKTRGQQVTLRCSSQSGHNTVSWYQQALGQGPQFIFQYYREEENGRGNFPPRFSGLQFPNYSSELNVNALELDDSALYLCASSLALATGELFFGEGSRLTVL.

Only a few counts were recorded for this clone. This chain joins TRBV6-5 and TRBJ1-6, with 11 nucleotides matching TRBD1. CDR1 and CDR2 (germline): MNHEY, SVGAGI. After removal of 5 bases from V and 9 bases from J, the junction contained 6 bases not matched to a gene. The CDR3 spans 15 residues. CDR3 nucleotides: TGTGCCAGCAGTCCGTCGGACAGGGGGCTTTCACCCCTCCACTTT. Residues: CASSPSDRGLSPLHF.

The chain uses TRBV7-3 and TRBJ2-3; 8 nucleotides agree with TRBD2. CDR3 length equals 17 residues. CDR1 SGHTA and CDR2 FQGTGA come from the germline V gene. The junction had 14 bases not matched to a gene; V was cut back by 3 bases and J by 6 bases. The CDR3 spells CASSFWTSSGGVDTQYF. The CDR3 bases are TGTGCCAGCAGCTTTTGGACTAGCTCCGGCGGTGTGGATACGCAGTATTTT.

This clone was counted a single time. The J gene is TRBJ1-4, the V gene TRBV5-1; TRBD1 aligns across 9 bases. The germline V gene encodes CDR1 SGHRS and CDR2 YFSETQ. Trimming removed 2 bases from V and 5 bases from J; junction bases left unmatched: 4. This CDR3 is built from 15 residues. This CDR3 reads CASSFDRGKNEKLFF. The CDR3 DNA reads TGCGCCAGCAGCTTTGACAGGGGGAAAAATGAAAAACTGTTTTTT.

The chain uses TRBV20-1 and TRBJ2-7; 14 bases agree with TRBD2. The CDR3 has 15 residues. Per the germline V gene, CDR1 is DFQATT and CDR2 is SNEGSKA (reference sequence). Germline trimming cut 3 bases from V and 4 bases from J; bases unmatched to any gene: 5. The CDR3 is CSASWRTSGGYEQYF. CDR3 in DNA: TGCAGTGCTAGTTGGCGGACTAGCGGGGGGTACGAGCAGTACTTC.

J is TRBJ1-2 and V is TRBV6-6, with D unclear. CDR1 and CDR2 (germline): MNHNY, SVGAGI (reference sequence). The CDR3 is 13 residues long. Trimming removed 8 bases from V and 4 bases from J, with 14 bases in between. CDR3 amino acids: CASAATTGYGYTF. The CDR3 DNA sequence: TGTGCCAGCGCGGCAACCACCGGCTATGGCTACACCTTC.

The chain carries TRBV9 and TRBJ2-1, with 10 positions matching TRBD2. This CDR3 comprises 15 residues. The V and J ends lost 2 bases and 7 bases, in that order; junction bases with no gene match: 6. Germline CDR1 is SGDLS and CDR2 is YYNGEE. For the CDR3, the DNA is TGTGCCAGCAGCGTCAGCGGGGGGGCCAAAAATGAGCAGTTCTTC. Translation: CASSVSGGAKNEQFF.

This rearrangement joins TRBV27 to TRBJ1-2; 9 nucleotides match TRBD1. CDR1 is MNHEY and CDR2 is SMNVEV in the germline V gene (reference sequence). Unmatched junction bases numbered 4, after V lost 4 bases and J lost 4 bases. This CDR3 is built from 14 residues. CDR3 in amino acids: CASSSLTGGYGYTF. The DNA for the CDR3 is TGTGCCAGCAGTTCTCTGACAGGGGGCTATGGCTACACCTTC.

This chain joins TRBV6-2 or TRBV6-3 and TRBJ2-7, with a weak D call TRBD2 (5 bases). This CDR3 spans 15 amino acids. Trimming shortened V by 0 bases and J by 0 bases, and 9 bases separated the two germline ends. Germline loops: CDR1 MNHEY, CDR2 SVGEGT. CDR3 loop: CASSYSGGPSYEQYF. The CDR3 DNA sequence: TGTGCCAGCAGTTACTCGGGCGGGCCCTCCTACGAGCAGTACTTC.

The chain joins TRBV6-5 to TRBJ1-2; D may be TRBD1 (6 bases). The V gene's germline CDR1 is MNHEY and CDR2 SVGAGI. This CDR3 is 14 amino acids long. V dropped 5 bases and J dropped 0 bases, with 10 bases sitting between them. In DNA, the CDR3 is TGTGCCAGCAGTCAGGGGTTAGCTAACTATGGCTACACCTTC. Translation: CASSQGLANYGYTF.

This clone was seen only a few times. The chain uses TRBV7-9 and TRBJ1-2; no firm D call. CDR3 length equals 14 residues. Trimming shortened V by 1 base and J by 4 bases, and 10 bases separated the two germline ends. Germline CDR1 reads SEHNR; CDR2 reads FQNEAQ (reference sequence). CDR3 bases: TGTGCCAGCAGCTTAGGTCAAGCAAGCTATGGCTACACCTTC. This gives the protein CASSLGQASYGYTF.

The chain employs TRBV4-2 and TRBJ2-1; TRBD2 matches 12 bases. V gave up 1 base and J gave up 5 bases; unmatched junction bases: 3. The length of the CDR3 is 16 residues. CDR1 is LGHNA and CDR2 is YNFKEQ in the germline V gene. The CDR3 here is CASSQVLAGGHNEQFF. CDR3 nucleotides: TGTGCCAGCAGCCAAGTCCTAGCGGGGGGGCACAATGAGCAGTTCTTC.

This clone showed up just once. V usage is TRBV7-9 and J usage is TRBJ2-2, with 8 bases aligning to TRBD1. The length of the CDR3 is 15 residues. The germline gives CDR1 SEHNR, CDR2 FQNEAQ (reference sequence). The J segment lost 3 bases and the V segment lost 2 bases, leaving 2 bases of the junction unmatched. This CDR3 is CASSLQGQDTGELFF. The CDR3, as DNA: TGTGCCAGCAGCTTACAGGGACAGGACACCGGGGAGCTGTTTTTT.

The CDR3 DNA reads as TGTGCCAGCAGCGTAGGAGCAGGGCCTAATTCACCCCTCCACTTT. Its protein is CASSVGAGPNSPLHF. The chain joins TRBV9 to TRBJ1-6; D may be TRBD1 (5 bases). V dropped 0 bases and J dropped 6 bases, with 10 bases sitting between them. Per the germline V gene, CDR1 is SGDLS and CDR2 is YYNGEE. The CDR3 spans 15 residues. The full variable domain, with the rest looked up from reference TRBV9 and TRBJ1-6, is DSGVTQTPKHLITATGQRVTLRCSPRSGDLSVYWYQQSLDQGLQFLIQYYNGEERAKGNILERFSAQQFPDLHSELNLSSLELGDSALYFCASSVGAGPNSPLHFGNGTRLTVT.